These T cell receptor beta chains were read from a single sample in a study of CD8 T cells in ankylosing spondylitis. A single record per CDR3 protein comes from TCRdb applying MiXCR to the 5' RACE reads. The sample yields 100,000 or so distinct CDR3 sequences, around 8.3% seen once. The sample comprised blood, either unsorted or a sorted T cell fraction (not recorded which). The receptors come from a male donor with ankylosing spondylitis. Both conserved end residues are trimmed from each CDR3.

>TRBV7-9
ASSPEVKQY
>TRBV11-1
ASSRTDANIQAKNIQY
>TRBV28
ASSSLGTGTDTQY
>TRBV11-2
ASSPRREGDHTQY
>TRBV13
ASSSGLAGTYEQY
>TRBV12-3/TRBV12-4
ASAPLEAEAYNEQF
>TRBV27
ASRTGLGGGELF
>TRBV7-8
AGGSESTDTQY
>TRBV2
ASTYAGELF
>TRBV2
ASSEALRQNNEQF
>TRBV5-1
ASRTGGGYNEQF
>TRBV7-9
ASGRGWREYNEQF
>TRBV6-5
ASSSGVGANVLT
>TRBV6-2/TRBV6-3
ASSYGASVNTEAF
>TRBV6-5
ASSSGRVHTDTQY
>TRBV7-8
ASSLVGGSKGLNTEAF
>TRBV3-1
ASSQVGADTEAF